The TCR beta chain described here comes from a study of blood T cell repertoires in COVID-19. The overall study: The study drew acute and convalescent COVID-19 samples from the United States, Italy and Spain. Sources were T cells, B-cell-depleted T cells, or PBMCs; the material itself was cDNA or gDNA.

The authors' processing: How many nucleated cells were present was estimated from reference gene primer amplification. Some clones are missing from TCRdb's copy, which holds only in-frame ones; the method was immunoSEQ multiplex PCR. V, J and clone size are taken as reported in that table, and D and trimming were inferred from the DNA itself. The data hold some 200,000 clones, with approximately 86% observed a single time. The CDR3 sequence is 17 residues long. J lost 2 bases, V lost 1 base, and 8 bases had no gene match. Germline CDR1 SGDLS, CDR2 YYNGEE. The source material was peripheral blood. The source of this sequence is an older man with acute or convalescent COVID-19. V and J are TRBV9 and TRBJ2-3; TRBD2 matches 9 bases. Here the CDR3 reads CASSVRLGTSFTDTQYF. The CDR3 bases are TGTGCCAGCAGCGTAAGGCTCGGGACTAGCTTCACAGATACGCAGTATTTT.